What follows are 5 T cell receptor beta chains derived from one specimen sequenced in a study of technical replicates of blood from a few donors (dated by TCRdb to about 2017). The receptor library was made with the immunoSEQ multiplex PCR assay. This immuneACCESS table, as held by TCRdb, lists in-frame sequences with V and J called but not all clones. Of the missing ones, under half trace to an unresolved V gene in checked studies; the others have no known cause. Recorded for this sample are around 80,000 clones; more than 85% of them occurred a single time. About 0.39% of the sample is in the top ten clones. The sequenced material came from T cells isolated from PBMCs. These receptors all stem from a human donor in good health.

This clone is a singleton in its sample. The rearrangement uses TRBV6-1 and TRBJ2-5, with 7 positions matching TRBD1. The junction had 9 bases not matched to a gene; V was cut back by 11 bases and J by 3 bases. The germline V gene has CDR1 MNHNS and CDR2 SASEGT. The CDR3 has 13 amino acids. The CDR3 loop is CAPHRGCEETQYF. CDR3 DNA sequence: TGTGCCCCCCACAGGGGATGTGAAGAGACCCAGTACTTC.

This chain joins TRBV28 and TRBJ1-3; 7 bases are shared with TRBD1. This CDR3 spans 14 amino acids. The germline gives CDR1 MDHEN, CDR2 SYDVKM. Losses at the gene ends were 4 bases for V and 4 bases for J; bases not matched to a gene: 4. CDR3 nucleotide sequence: TGTGCCAGCAGTTCTACAGGGGAAGGAAACACCATATATTTT. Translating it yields CASSSTGEGNTIYF.

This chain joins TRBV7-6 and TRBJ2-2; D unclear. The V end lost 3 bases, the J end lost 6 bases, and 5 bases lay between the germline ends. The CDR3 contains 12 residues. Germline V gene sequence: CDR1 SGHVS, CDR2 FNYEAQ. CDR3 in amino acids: CASSFRSGELFF. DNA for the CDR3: TGTGCCAGCAGCTTTCGGTCCGGGGAGCTGTTTTTT.

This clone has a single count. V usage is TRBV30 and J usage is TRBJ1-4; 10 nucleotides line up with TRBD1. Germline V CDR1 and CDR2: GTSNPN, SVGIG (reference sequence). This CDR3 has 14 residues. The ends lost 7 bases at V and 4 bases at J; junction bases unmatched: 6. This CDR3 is CASPGQGNNEKLFF. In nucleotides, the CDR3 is TGTGCCTCCCCGGGACAGGGGAATAATGAAAAACTGTTTTTT.

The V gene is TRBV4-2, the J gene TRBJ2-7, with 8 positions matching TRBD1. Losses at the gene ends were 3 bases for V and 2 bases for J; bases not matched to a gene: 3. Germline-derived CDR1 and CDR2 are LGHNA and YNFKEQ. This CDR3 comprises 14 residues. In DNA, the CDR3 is TGTGCCAGCAGCCAGGGGACAGGACCCTACGAGCAGTACTTC. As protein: CASSQGTGPYEQYF.